A selection of T cell receptor beta chains follows, all from one sample in a study of PD-L1 blockade in urothelial cancer. Generated by immunoSEQ multiplex PCR, the TCRdb table keeps only in-frame clones and is missing some. The repertoire holds 85,000 to 130,000 clones, with roughly nine tenths as singletons. Sequences were derived from PBMCs, sampled around atezolizumab (anti-PD-L1) treatment. The source of these receptors is a woman older than 75 with urothelial cancer. Both conserved end residues are part of each CDR3. D genes are given only for firm matches. Size values are once, few and many counts, or a class for expanded clones, and some rows have none.

d_call,clone_size,j_call,v_call,cdr3_nt,cdr3_aa
.,.,TRBJ1-4,TRBV30,TGTGCCTGGAGTGTGGCAGGGAGGGGGGAAAAACTGTTTTTT,CAWSVAGRGEKLFF
.,.,TRBJ1-2,TRBV6-5,TGTGCCAGCAGACGCAATACTAAAGACAGGATCGTCTACACCTTC,CASRRNTKDRIVYTF
.,.,TRBJ1-5,TRBV5-4,TGTGCCAGCAGCTTGGCGGGATCCCATCAGCCCCAGCATTTT,CASSLAGSHQPQHF
.,.,TRBJ1-1,TRBV14,TGTGCCAGCAGCCAAGAGTTGGGGGCGAACACTGAAGCTTTCTTT,CASSQELGANTEAFF
.,.,TRBJ2-1,TRBV5-1,TGCGCCAGCAGCCCGGCAGTCGGGGTTAGCAATGAGCAGTTCTTC,CASSPAVGVSNEQFF
.,.,TRBJ1-1,TRBV27,TGTGCCAGCAGTACGCGGCCGGTCGTTGAAGCTTTCTTT,CASSTRPVVEAFF
.,.,TRBJ2-7,TRBV11-2,TGTGCCAGCAGCTTAATTGAACACCCGGCGGGCGAGCAGTACTTC,CASSLIEHPAGEQYF
TRBD1,.,TRBJ1-4,TRBV5-1,TGCGCCAGCAGCTTGGGACAGGGAAATGAAAAACTGTTTTTT,CASSLGQGNEKLFF
.,few,TRBJ2-1,TRBV27,TGTGCCAGCAGACCTAGTTACAATGAGCAGTTCTTC,CASRPSYNEQFF
.,.,TRBJ1-3,TRBV7-2,TGTGCCAGCAGCCCCCAGGGCTCTGGAAACACCATATATTTT,CASSPQGSGNTIYF
.,.,TRBJ1-2,TRBV28,TGTGCCAGCAGTTTCCCCTATGGACTCCTTAACGATGGCTACACCTTC,CASSFPYGLLNDGYTF
.,.,TRBJ1-5,TRBV19,TGTGCCAGTAGTATTAGTACAGGTAGCAATCAGCCCCAGCATTTT,CASSISTGSNQPQHF
.,once,TRBJ1-1,TRBV10-1,TGCGCCAAAAGCACAAGGGGTCGCACTGAAGCTTTCTTT,CAKSTRGRTEAFF
TRBD1,.,TRBJ2-5,TRBV9,TGTGCCAGCAGCGGCCTCGGACAGGACGGGACCCAGTACTTC,CASSGLGQDGTQYF
TRBD1,.,TRBJ2-4,TRBV4-1,TGCGCCAGCAGCCCAGGACAGGGGGTAACCAAAAACATTCAGTACTTC,CASSPGQGVTKNIQYF
TRBD2,.,TRBJ2-1,TRBV7-8,TGTGCCAGCAGTCAACTAGCGGGAGGGTACAATGAGCAGTTCTTC,CASSQLAGGYNEQFF
.,.,TRBJ1-1,TRBV19,TGTGCCAGTAGTACCCGACAGACGAACACTGAAGCTTTCTTT,CASSTRQTNTEAFF
.,.,TRBJ1-1,TRBV28,TGTGCCAGCAGTTTATACGGTCGGGGGGACACTGAAGCTTTCTTT,CASSLYGRGDTEAFF
.,.,TRBJ1-4,TRBV9,TGTGCCAGCAGCGTATCTTCTAATGAAAAACTGTTTTTT,CASSVSSNEKLFF
TRBD1,.,TRBJ1-2,TRBV27,TGTGCCAGCAGTCTCAGGGGGACAGCAACTAACTATGGCTACACCTTC,CASSLRGTATNYGYTF
TRBD2,.,TRBJ2-7,TRBV25-1,TGTGCCAGCGTAAGACCGGGGGGGACCTACGAGCAGTACTTC,CASVRPGGTYEQYF
TRBD1,.,TRBJ1-3,TRBV9,TGTGCCAGCAGCCAAAATGCGGGACAGCGCACAGGAAACACCATATATTTT,CASSQNAGQRTGNTIYF
TRBD2,.,TRBJ2-2,TRBV6-4,TGTGCCAGCAGTCCCGGACTAGCAGAAGTCGGGGAGCTGTTTTTT,CASSPGLAEVGELFF
TRBD1,.,TRBJ1-4,TRBV28,TGTGCCAGCAGGGGGGGGGACAGGGGGTCTGAAAAACTGTTTTTT,CASRGGDRGSEKLFF
.,.,TRBJ2-5,TRBV2,TGTGCCAGCTTTGTCGGGAAAGAGACCCAGTACTTC,CASFVGKETQYF
.,.,TRBJ2-3,TRBV7-3,TGTGCCAGCAGCTTAAGGGCTAGCAGAGACACAGATACGCAGTATTTT,CASSLRASRDTDTQYF
TRBD1,once,TRBJ1-1,TRBV18,TGTGCCAGCTCACCCGGGACAGGGTCCACTGAAGCTTTCTTT,CASSPGTGSTEAFF
TRBD2,.,TRBJ2-1,TRBV28,TGTGCCAGCAGCCACATGCCTGGTGGACTAGCGGGAGCAATTGGCTTCTACAATGAGCAGTTCTTC,CASSHMPGGLAGAIGFYNEQFF
TRBD2,.,TRBJ2-1,TRBV5-1,TGCGCCAGCAGGACTAGCGGGAGGAACAATGAGCAGTTCTTC,CASRTSGRNNEQFF
TRBD2,.,TRBJ2-3,TRBV9,TGTGCCAGCAGCGTAGTGGGTCTAGCGGCCACAGATACGCAGTATTTT,CASSVVGLAATDTQYF
.,.,TRBJ1-2,TRBV29-1,TGCAGCGTTGAGTACAGGGCCCTTGCCTATGGCTACACCTTC,CSVEYRALAYGYTF